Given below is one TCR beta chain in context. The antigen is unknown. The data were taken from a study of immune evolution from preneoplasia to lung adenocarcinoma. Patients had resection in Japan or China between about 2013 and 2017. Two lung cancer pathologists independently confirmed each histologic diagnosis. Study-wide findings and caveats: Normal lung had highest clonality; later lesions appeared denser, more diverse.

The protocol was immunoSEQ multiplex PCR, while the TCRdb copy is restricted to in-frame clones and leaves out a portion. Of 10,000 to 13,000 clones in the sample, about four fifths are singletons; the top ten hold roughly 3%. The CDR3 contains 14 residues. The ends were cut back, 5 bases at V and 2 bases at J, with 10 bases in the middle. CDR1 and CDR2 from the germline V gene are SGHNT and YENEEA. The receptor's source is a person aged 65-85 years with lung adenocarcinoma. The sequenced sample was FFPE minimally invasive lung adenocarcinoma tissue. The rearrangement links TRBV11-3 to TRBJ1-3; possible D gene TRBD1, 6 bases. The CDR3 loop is CASSTRGAGNTIYF. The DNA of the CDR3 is TGTGCCAGCAGCACCAGGGGAGCTGGAAACACCATATATTTT.